This TCR beta chain derives from a study of response to subunit inactivated influenza vaccine. Study-wide results and caveats: Authors suggested seasonal influenza vaccinations each recruit few new T cells.

The table lists this clonotype with many counts. No antigen is known for it. TCRdb processed the RT-PCR reads anew with MiXCR; each CDR3 protein has one entry. Among just under 550,000 distinct CDR3 sequences, under 25% were seen once, and the ten largest hold about 3%. Trimming removed 3 bases from V and 3 bases from J, with 18 bases in between. Germline lookup yields CDR1 LGHDT and CDR2 YNNKEL (reference sequence). The CDR3 length is 16 residues. This same sample was also part of a study on T cells expressing NK-cell markers. As that study records: Synthesis of TCR beta cDNA relied on 5'RACE template switching carrying UMIs. Sequencing covered eight donors, seven HCMV-seropositive and one seronegative. The CD3+CD56-NKG2C+ fraction of a handful of donors was also led by these clonotypes.

This chain connects TRBV3-1 to TRBJ2-7; unclear D gene. This material consisted of CD4+ T cells sorted from PBMCs, taken less than 13 days after vaccination. This receptor was taken from a man aged 50 to 60 who received an inactivated influenza vaccine. CDR3 sequence reads: CASSHYGPPGSYEQYF. In DNA form, the CDR3 reads TGTGCCAGCAGCCATTATGGACCGCCTGGAAGCTACGAGCAGTACTTC.